Presented here are 4 T cell receptor beta chains from one specimen sequenced in a study of T cell responses to AZD1222 COVID-19 vaccine. Clones were sequenced by immunoSEQ multiplex PCR, and TCRdb holds only the in-frame ones, with some missing. The sample holds tens of thousands of clones, about 85% seen once. Material: peripheral blood, obtained on day 0 of AZD1222 vaccination. The receptors originated from an adult in good health.

This clone was recorded a few times. The genes are TRBV7-8 and TRBJ1-5; TRBD1 is a possible D gene (5 bases). Germline CDR1 reads SGHVS; CDR2 reads FQNEAQ. The germline V and J ends were trimmed by 2 bases and 1 base, with 15 bases remaining between them. The CDR3 covers 17 residues. In DNA, the CDR3 is TGTGCCAGCAGCTTAAGGAGGGACCCATGGAGCAATCAGCCCCAGCATTTT. Its translation is CASSLRRDPWSNQPQHF.

The chain couples TRBV5-1 to TRBJ1-2; 11 bases are shared with TRBD1. Per the germline V gene, CDR1 is SGHRS and CDR2 is YFSETQ. After removal of 0 bases from V and 0 bases from J, the junction contained 7 bases not matched to a gene. The CDR3 sequence is 18 residues long. The CDR3 sequence: CASSLAPGQGASNYGYTF. The DNA of the CDR3 is TGCGCCAGCAGCTTGGCCCCCGGACAGGGGGCTTCTAACTATGGCTACACCTTC.

V and J are TRBV6-5 and TRBJ2-1; D assignment may be TRBD1 or TRBD2 (5 bases each). This CDR3 is built from 14 residues. Trimming left V 6 bases short and J 8 bases short, with 17 bases between. Germline V gives CDR1 MNHEY, CDR2 SVGAGI. The CDR3 region has the DNA TGTGCCAGCAGATCCGGGACGAAAGCCCATGAGCAGTTCTTC. Its translation is CASRSGTKAHEQFF.

The V call is TRBV9, the J call TRBJ2-5; perhaps TRBD2 as D (5 bases). From germline, CDR1 is SGDLS and CDR2 YYNGEE. This CDR3 comprises 16 residues. V was clipped by 3 bases and J by 2 bases, with 17 bases between them. The CDR3 DNA is TGTGCCAGCAGCGCCGTACGGTCCGGGATACAAGAGACCCAGTACTTC. Amino acid sequence: CASSAVRSGIQETQYF. The whole variable domain, remainder taken from reference TRBV9 and TRBJ2-5, is DSGVTQTPKHLITATGQRVTLRCSPRSGDLSVYWYQQSLDQGLQFLIQYYNGEERAKGNILERFSAQQFPDLHSELNLSSLELGDSALYFCASSAVRSGIQETQYFGPGTRLLVL.